Sequencing of this TCR beta chain was carried out in a study of T cell changes during pregnancy in multiple sclerosis. Clones were read by immunoSEQ multiplex PCR, and TCRdb kept only the in-frame ones, dropping some. The sample has some 71,000 clones, 75% to 95% seen once; the top ten hold about 0.31%. The CDR3 runs to 14 residues. Germline V lookup: CDR1 LNHDA, CDR2 SQIVND (reference sequence). Trimming pared 5 bases from V and 0 bases from J, leaving 7 bases between. The receptor was isolated from a female donor in good health, enrolled as a control in a pregnancy study. The sequences come from CD4+ T cells from peripheral blood mononuclear cells, collected in the third trimester of pregnancy. V is TRBV19 and J is TRBJ2-2, with unresolved D. CDR3 in amino acids: CASSWATNTGELFF. In DNA form, the CDR3 reads TGTGCCAGTAGTTGGGCAACGAACACCGGGGAGCTGTTTTTT.